This entry describes one T cell receptor (beta chain). Its antigen is still unknown. The data originate from a study of OX40 agonist ivuxolimab in advanced cancers. Overall study context: Patients' therapy was ivuxolimab, an antibody that acts as an agonist of OX40 (CD134). Findings and caveats of the study: Nonresponders included some who also had low normalized T-cell clonal expansion.

Profiled with immunoSEQ multiplex PCR; TCRdb holds only in-frame clones, not every one. This table has nearly 70,000 clones, more than 75% appearing once. The CDR3 has 15 residues. V was pared by 2 bases and J by 3 bases, with 14 bases between. Per germline, CDR1 SGHAT and CDR2 FQNNGV. Systemic immunosuppression or autoimmune disease history was grounds to exclude patients. Sequenced material: CD4+ or CD8+ T cells sorted from blood, taken in a trial of the OX40 agonist ivuxolimab. V usage is TRBV11-2 and J usage is TRBJ2-7; TRBD2 is a possible D gene (6 bases). The TCR comes from an adult with an advanced solid tumor such as melanoma, head and neck, liver or kidney cancer. CDR3 residues: CASSLYPGVDYEQYF. CDR3 nucleotide sequence: TGTGCCAGCAGCTTATATCCGGGAGTCGACTACGAGCAGTACTTC.